These 32 T cell receptor beta chains share one sample of origin, sequenced in a study of sequential checkpoint blockade in melanoma. Treatment reported: randomized to nivolumab then ipilimumab (arm A) or the reverse (arm B). The data were produced by immunoSEQ multiplex PCR, yet TCRdb's version contains in-frame clones alone and is incomplete. Of several thousand clones listed, 23% are singletons. This sample comprised tumor tissue (inferred from file names), obtained from a patient given nivolumab and ipilimumab in sequence. Receptors were obtained from a human donor with melanoma.

The V and J genes are TRBV10-3 and TRBJ2-5; D might be TRBD2 (5 bases). This CDR3 spans 14 amino acids. V was trimmed by 2 bases and J by 5 bases, leaving 12 bases between them. Germline V gene sequence: CDR1 ENHRY, CDR2 SYGVKD. The CDR3 DNA follows: TGTGCCATCAGTGAGCATGAGGGCCGGGAGACCCAGTACTTC. Amino acids: CAISEHEGRETQYF.

This chain uses TRBV6-8 with TRBJ1-6, with 9 bases aligning to TRBD1. V was clipped by 5 bases and J by 5 bases; unmatched bases: 10. The CDR3 is 17 amino acids. Germline CDR1 MNHGY, CDR2 SAAAGT. CDR3 loop: CASSALWTGVNNSPLHF. The CDR3 DNA reads TGTGCCAGCAGTGCTCTGTGGACAGGGGTTAATAATTCACCCCTCCACTTT.

CDR3: CASSLSAVNTEAFF. In DNA, the CDR3 is TGCGCCAGCAGCTTGTCCGCGGTGAACACTGAAGCTTTCTTT. The chain carries TRBV5-1 and TRBJ1-1, with D uncertain. CDR1 SGHRS and CDR2 YFSETQ come from the germline V gene. This CDR3 spans 14 amino acids. Trimming removed 1 base at V and 0 bases at J, with 7 bases between.

This clone came up a few times. V usage is TRBV28 and J usage is TRBJ2-3; D possibly uses TRBD1 or TRBD2 (5 bases each). Germline loops: CDR1 MDHEN, CDR2 SYDVKM. Deletions cut 7 bases from V and 0 bases from J, with 14 bases between. This CDR3 spans 15 amino acids. The CDR3 here is CASTRLGESTDTQYF. CDR3 bases: TGTGCCAGCACCCGCTTGGGGGAAAGCACAGATACGCAGTATTTT.

The CDR3: CASSNGPTYEQYF. The CDR3 nucleotides read TGTGCCAGCAGTAACGGGCCAACCTACGAGCAGTACTTC. The chain combines TRBV6-8 with TRBJ2-7; D gene ambiguous. The V and J ends lost 5 bases and 2 bases respectively, with 10 bases between them. The CDR3 consists of 13 residues. Per germline, CDR1 MNHGY and CDR2 SAAAGT.

Relative to its sample, this clone is medium-sized. The rearrangement uses TRBV6-8 and TRBJ1-3; D is uncertain. V dropped 2 bases and J dropped 0 bases, with 8 bases sitting between them. The CDR3 has 15 amino acids. Germline CDR1 is MNHGY and CDR2 is SAAAGT. For the CDR3, the DNA is TGTGCCAGCAGTTACGGGCAGCTCTCTGGAAACACCATATATTTT. It yields the protein CASSYGQLSGNTIYF.

This clone was detected a few times. The genes are TRBV9 and TRBJ1-1; 11 positions agree with TRBD1. This CDR3 is built from 18 residues. The germline CDR1 and CDR2 sequences are SGDLS and YYNGEE. With V trimmed by 4 bases and J by 2 bases, 13 bases remained unmatched. The DNA for the CDR3 is TGTGCCAGCAGCTCACACGGACAGGGGGCCCACCTTAACACTGAAGCTTTCTTT. As protein: CASSSHGQGAHLNTEAFF.

The V and J genes are TRBV4-1 and TRBJ1-5; TRBD1 might be the D (5 bases). Germline CDR1 is MGHRA and CDR2 is YSYEKL. This CDR3 has 13 residues. V was cut by 1 base and J by 11 bases, with 12 bases left in between. The CDR3: CASSQATGVAQHF. In DNA, the CDR3 is TGCGCCAGCAGCCAAGCGACGGGGGTGGCCCAGCATTTT.

J is TRBJ2-1 and V is TRBV19; 10 bases are a match to TRBD2. Germline V gene lookup returns CDR1 LNHDA and CDR2 SQIVND (reference sequence). The CDR3 consists of 16 residues. The ends lost 3 bases at V and 0 bases at J; junction bases unmatched: 2. The DNA of the CDR3 is TGTGCCAGTAGTATCAAGCGGGGGGGCTCCTACAATGAGCAGTTCTTC. It specifies CASSIKRGGSYNEQFF.

In this sample, this clone turned up a few times. The chain combines TRBV28 with TRBJ2-1, with D perhaps TRBD2 (6 bases). Trimming stripped 7 bases from V and 0 bases from J, with 13 bases between. Germline CDR1 MDHEN, CDR2 SYDVKM. The CDR3 runs 15 residues. CDR3 sequence reads: CASTWGGSSYNEQFF. DNA for the CDR3: TGTGCCAGCACCTGGGGAGGCAGCTCCTACAATGAGCAGTTCTTC. The whole variable domain, filled in from reference TRBV28 and TRBJ2-1, reads DVKVTQSSRYLVKRTGEKVFLECVQDMDHENMFWYRQDPGLGLRLIYFSYDVKMKEKGDIPEGYSVSREKKERFSLILESASTNQTSMYLCASTWGGSSYNEQFFGPGTRLTVL.

This clone was observed many times. The V call is TRBV9, the J call TRBJ2-3; maybe TRBD2 (6 bases). In germline, CDR1 is SGDLS, CDR2 YYNGEE. With 1 base removed from V and 1 base from J, the gap between germline ends came to 10 bases. The CDR3 is 15 amino acids. CDR3 in amino acids: CASSVSGVGTDTQYF. The CDR3 nucleotides read TGTGCCAGCAGCGTATCGGGGGTTGGCACAGATACGCAGTATTTT. Complete variable domain (other parts from reference TRBV9 and TRBJ2-3): DSGVTQTPKHLITATGQRVTLRCSPRSGDLSVYWYQQSLDQGLQFLIQYYNGEERAKGNILERFSAQQFPDLHSELNLSSLELGDSALYFCASSVSGVGTDTQYFGPGTRLTVL.

In this sample, this clone turned up a few times. This chain uses TRBV28 with TRBJ1-5; 8 bases are a match to TRBD1. Losses at the gene ends were 6 bases for V and 7 bases for J; bases not matched to a gene: 8. The CDR3 is made up of 14 amino acids. CDR1 is MDHEN, CDR2 SYDVKM, per germline. The CDR3 nucleotides read TGTGCCAGCAGCCCGGACAGGGTGTACCAGCCCCAGCATTTT. It codes for CASSPDRVYQPQHF.

The table lists this clone with many counts. The rearrangement uses TRBV9 and TRBJ1-1; the D is unclear. The CDR3 sequence is 12 residues long. The V gene's germline CDR1 is SGDLS and CDR2 YYNGEE. V lost 2 bases to trimming and J lost 1 base, with 3 bases between them. The CDR3 DNA sequence: TGTGCCAGCAGCGTGGCGAACACTGAAGCTTTCTTT. Residues: CASSVANTEAFF.

The genes are TRBV6-8 and TRBJ2-3; D uncertain. This CDR3 comprises 12 residues. The V gene lost 5 bases and the J gene lost 0 bases, with 3 bases spanning the gap. Germline V gene data show CDR1 as MNHGY and CDR2 as SAAAGT. The CDR3 DNA reads TGTGCCAGCAGTCCAAGCACAGATACGCAGTATTTT. It translates to CASSPSTDTQYF.

In DNA, the CDR3 is TGCGCCAGCAGCTTGGTGCCTGGTAACTCCTACAATGAGCAGTTCTTC. Translated, it gives CASSLVPGNSYNEQFF. V usage is TRBV5-1 and J usage is TRBJ2-1; D ambiguous. The CDR3 extends over 16 amino acids. V was pared by 0 bases and J by 0 bases, with 10 bases between. CDR1 and CDR2 from the germline V gene are SGHRS and YFSETQ.

The chain is built from TRBV6-8 and TRBJ1-2; TRBD1 matches 9 bases. CDR3 length: 16 residues. Germline-derived CDR1 and CDR2 are MNHGY and SAAAGT. The V gene end was trimmed by 5 bases and the J gene end by 1 base; junction bases not matched to a gene: 8. CDR3 nucleotide sequence: TGTGCCAGCAGTGATCTGGACAGGGGCCGTAACTATGGCTACACCTTC. Encoded protein: CASSDLDRGRNYGYTF.

This clone came up many times. The V and J genes are TRBV11-3 and TRBJ2-1, with 11 bases fitting TRBD2. The CDR3 spans 16 residues. After removal of 5 bases from V and 7 bases from J, the junction contained 10 bases not matched to a gene. Germline assignment: CDR1 SGHNT and CDR2 YENEEA. The CDR3 protein is CASSPPTSGRRNEQFF. DNA of the CDR3: TGTGCCAGCAGCCCCCCTACTAGCGGGAGAAGGAATGAGCAGTTCTTC.

The sample holds a few counts of this clone. The genes are TRBV6-8 and TRBJ2-2, with D perhaps matching TRBD2 (7 bases). The CDR3 sequence is 16 residues long. V shed 2 bases and J shed 0 bases, with 10 bases lying between them. In germline, CDR1 is MNHGY, CDR2 SAAAGT. The CDR3 is CASSYDGGPNTGELFF. The CDR3 coding sequence is TGTGCCAGCAGTTACGACGGGGGGCCGAACACCGGGGAGCTGTTTTTT.

The table lists this clone with a few counts. The V call is TRBV9, the J call TRBJ1-4; the match to TRBD1 covers 10 bases. In germline, CDR1 is SGDLS, CDR2 YYNGEE. V shed 4 bases, J shed 8 bases, and the junction held 5 bases outside the gene matches. This CDR3 contains 14 residues. As DNA, the CDR3 is TGTGCCAGCAGCCCCGGGACAGGGGAAGAAAAACTGTTTTTT. Translating gives CASSPGTGEEKLFF.

V is TRBV9 and J is TRBJ1-4; no reliable D call. The CDR3 covers 15 residues. Trimming removed 4 bases from V and 8 bases from J, with 18 bases in between. The germline CDR1 and CDR2 sequences are SGDLS and YYNGEE. The DNA for the CDR3 is TGTGCCAGCAGCCCTACGCCCGGGGTTTGGGAAAAACTGTTTTTT. It yields the protein CASSPTPGVWEKLFF. The variable domain in full, completed from reference TRBV9 and TRBJ1-4, reads DSGVTQTPKHLITATGQRVTLRCSPRSGDLSVYWYQQSLDQGLQFLIQYYNGEERAKGNILERFSAQQFPDLHSELNLSSLELGDSALYFCASSPTPGVWEKLFFGSGTQLSVL.

This clone is classed as medium-sized. The genes are TRBV11-3 and TRBJ2-1; 9 bases fit TRBD1. V gave up 1 base and J gave up 8 bases; unmatched junction bases: 9. Germline CDR1 and CDR2: SGHNT and YENEEA. The CDR3 consists of 16 residues. The CDR3 region has the DNA TGTGCCAGCAGCTTAGGGCGACAGGGGGGTTTGGATGAGCAGTTCTTC. This codes for CASSLGRQGGLDEQFF. Combining the CDR3 with reference TRBV11-3 and TRBJ2-1 gives the whole variable domain EAGVVQSPRYKIIEKKQPVAFWCNPISGHNTLYWYLQNLGQGPELLIRYENEEAVDDSQLPKDRFSAERLKGVDSTLKIQPAELGDSAVYLCASSLGRQGGLDEQFFGPGTRLTVL.

This clone has only a few counts. The V gene is TRBV19, the J gene TRBJ1-2; the D is unclear. CDR1 and CDR2 from the germline V gene are LNHDA and SQIVND (reference sequence). This CDR3 region has 13 residues. Trimming shortened V by 3 bases and J by 7 bases, and 12 bases separated the two germline ends. CDR3 amino acids: CASSMTFPGGYTF. For the CDR3, the DNA is TGTGCCAGTAGTATGACGTTTCCGGGTGGCTACACCTTC.

This clone was counted a few times. The chain combines TRBV6-8 with TRBJ2-7, with 9 positions matching TRBD1. CDR3 length: 12 amino acids. Germline V lookup: CDR1 MNHGY, CDR2 SAAAGT. The ends lost 6 bases at V and 6 bases at J; junction bases unmatched: 3. The CDR3 sequence is CASRTGGGEQYF. DNA of the CDR3: TGTGCCAGCAGAACAGGGGGCGGCGAGCAGTACTTC.

This CDR3 reads CASSIGGGGNYGYTF. CDR3 sequence (DNA): TGTGCCAGTAGTATAGGAGGGGGCGGCAACTATGGCTACACCTTC. The gene calls are TRBV19 and TRBJ1-2; TRBD1 matches 7 bases. CDR1 LNHDA and CDR2 SQIVND come from the germline V gene (reference sequence). This CDR3 spans 15 amino acids. The J segment lost 2 bases and the V segment lost 1 base, leaving 4 bases of the junction unmatched.

The chain is built from TRBV28 and TRBJ2-7; possibly TRBD1 or TRBD2 for D (6 bases each). The CDR3 spans 12 residues. Germline CDR1 reads MDHEN; CDR2 reads SYDVKM. Trimming stripped 7 bases from V and 12 bases from J, with 19 bases between. This CDR3 reads CASTPPRGRLYF. In DNA, the CDR3 is TGTGCCAGCACTCCCCCCCGGGGGCGGTTGTACTTC.

This clone is categorized as medium-sized. One junction end does not reproduce the germline sequence, and a read error may be involved. The chain has TRBV11-3 and TRBJ1-4, with 8 positions matching TRBD1. Germline CDR1 is SGHNT and CDR2 is YENEEA. The CDR3 spans 15 residues. In DNA, the CDR3 is TGTGCCAGCAGCGAAGCCGGGGACAGGATGAAGGAACTCCATTTT. Its protein product is CASSEAGDRMKELHF.

This clone is labeled as medium-sized. This rearrangement joins TRBV6-8 to TRBJ2-3; D gene uncertain. This CDR3 spans 13 amino acids. Between the trimmed V and J ends, which lost 6 bases and 4 bases, there was a span of 11 bases. CDR1 and CDR2 (germline): MNHGY, SAAAGT. The CDR3 DNA reads as TGTGCCAGCAGCCTCGGACGGTCAGATACGCAGTATTTT. It yields the protein CASSLGRSDTQYF.

The chain couples TRBV19 to TRBJ2-3, with D possibly called TRBD1 or TRBD2 (5 bases each). V gave up 9 bases and J gave up 3 bases, with 13 bases separating them. Germline CDR1 and CDR2: LNHDA and SQIVND (reference sequence). This CDR3 has 13 residues. The CDR3 protein is CASGTVKTDTQYF. CDR3 in DNA: TGTGCCAGCGGGACCGTAAAAACAGATACGCAGTATTTT.

This clone was seen more than once but under ten times. V and J are TRBV10-2 and TRBJ2-3; TRBD1 matches at 8 bases. Per the germline V gene, CDR1 is WSHSY and CDR2 is SAAADI. CDR3 size: 15 residues. The trim removed 4 bases at V and 2 bases at J, leaving 5 bases unmatched. CDR3 coding DNA: TGCGCCAGCAGTGGGGGACAGGCGGACACAGATACGCAGTATTTT. Translated, it gives CASSGGQADTDTQYF.

This chain connects TRBV5-1 to TRBJ2-3, with 14 bases identical to TRBD2. Losses at the gene ends were 3 bases for V and 4 bases for J; bases not matched to a gene: 4. The CDR3 has 16 residues. CDR1 and CDR2 (germline): SGHRS, YFSETQ. This CDR3 is CASSSGLAGGSDTQYF. Here the CDR3 DNA reads TGCGCCAGCAGCTCCGGACTAGCGGGGGGTTCAGATACGCAGTATTTT.

This clone appeared a few times. This chain uses TRBV11-3 with TRBJ2-5, with 7 bases that match TRBD1. The CDR3 has 14 residues. Germline CDR1 reads SGHNT; CDR2 reads YENEEA. Trimming cost V 5 bases and J 6 bases; bases outside gene matches: 9. Here the CDR3 reads CASSRTDRVKTQYF. The CDR3 nucleotides are TGTGCCAGCAGCCGTACTGACAGGGTAAAGACCCAGTACTTC.

There are a few counts of this clone. The V and J genes are TRBV6-8 and TRBJ1-6; TRBD1 matches at 9 bases. The CDR3 loop spans 14 amino acids. CDR1 and CDR2 (germline): MNHGY, SAAAGT. V gave up 5 bases and J gave up 8 bases; unmatched junction bases: 4. The CDR3 sequence: CASSDGDRDSPLHF. The DNA of the CDR3 is TGTGCCAGCAGTGATGGGGACAGGGATTCACCCCTCCACTTT.